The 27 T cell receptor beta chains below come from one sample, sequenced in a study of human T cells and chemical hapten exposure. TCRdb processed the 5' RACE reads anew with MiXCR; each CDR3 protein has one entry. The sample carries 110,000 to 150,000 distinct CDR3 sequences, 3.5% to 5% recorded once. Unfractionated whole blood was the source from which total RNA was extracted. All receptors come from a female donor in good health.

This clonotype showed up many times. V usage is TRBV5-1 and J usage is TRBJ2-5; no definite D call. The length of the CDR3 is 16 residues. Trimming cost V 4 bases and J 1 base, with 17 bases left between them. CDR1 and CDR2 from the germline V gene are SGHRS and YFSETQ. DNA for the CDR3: TGCGCCAGCAGCCCGGATCTGACGGACCTCCAAGAGACCCAGTACTTC. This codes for CASSPDLTDLQETQYF. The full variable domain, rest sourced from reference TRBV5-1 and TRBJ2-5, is KAGVTQTPRYLIKTRGQQVTLSCSPISGHRSVSWYQQTPGQGLQFLFEYFSETQRNKGNFPGRFSGRQFSNSRSEMNVSTLELGDSALYLCASSPDLTDLQETQYFGPGTRLLVL.

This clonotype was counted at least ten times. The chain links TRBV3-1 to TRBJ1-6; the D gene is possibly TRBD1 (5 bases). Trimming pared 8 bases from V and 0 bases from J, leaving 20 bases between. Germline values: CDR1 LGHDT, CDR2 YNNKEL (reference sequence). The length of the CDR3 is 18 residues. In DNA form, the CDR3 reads TGTGCCAGCTATGTTCGAGGGGTCTTGGGCTCCTATAATTCACCCCTCCACTTT. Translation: CASYVRGVLGSYNSPLHF.

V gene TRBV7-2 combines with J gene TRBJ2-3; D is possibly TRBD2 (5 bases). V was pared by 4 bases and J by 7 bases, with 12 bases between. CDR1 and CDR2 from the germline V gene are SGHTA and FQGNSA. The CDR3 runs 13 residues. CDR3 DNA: TGTGCCAGCAGCTGCCGGGGAACTAATACGCAGTATTTT. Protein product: CASSCRGTNTQYF.

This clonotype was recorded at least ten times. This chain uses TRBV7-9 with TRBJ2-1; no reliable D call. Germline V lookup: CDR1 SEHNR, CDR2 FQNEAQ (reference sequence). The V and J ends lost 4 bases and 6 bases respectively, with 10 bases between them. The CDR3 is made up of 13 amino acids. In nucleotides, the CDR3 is TGTGCCAGCAGCTCCCTATTGCGCAATGAGCAGTTCTTC. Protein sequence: CASSSLLRNEQFF. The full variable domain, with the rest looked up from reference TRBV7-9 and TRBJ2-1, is DTGVSQNPRHKITKRGQNVTFRCDPISEHNRLYWYRQTLGQGPEFLTYFQNEAQLEKSRLLSDRFSAERPKGSFSTLEIQRTEQGDSAMYLCASSSLLRNEQFFGPGTRLTVL.

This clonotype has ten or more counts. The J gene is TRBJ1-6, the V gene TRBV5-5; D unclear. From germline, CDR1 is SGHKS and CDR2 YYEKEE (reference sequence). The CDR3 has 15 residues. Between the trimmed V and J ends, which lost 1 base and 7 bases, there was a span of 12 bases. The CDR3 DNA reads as TGTGCCAGCAGCTTGAATCCAGAAACGAATTCACCCCTCCACTTT. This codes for CASSLNPETNSPLHF.

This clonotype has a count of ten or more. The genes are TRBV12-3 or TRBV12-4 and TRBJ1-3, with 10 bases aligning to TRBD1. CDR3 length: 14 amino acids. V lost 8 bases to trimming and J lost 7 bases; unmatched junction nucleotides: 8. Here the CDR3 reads CASALDRGLNTIYF. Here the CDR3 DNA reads TGTGCCAGCGCCCTCGACAGGGGGCTGAACACCATATATTTT.

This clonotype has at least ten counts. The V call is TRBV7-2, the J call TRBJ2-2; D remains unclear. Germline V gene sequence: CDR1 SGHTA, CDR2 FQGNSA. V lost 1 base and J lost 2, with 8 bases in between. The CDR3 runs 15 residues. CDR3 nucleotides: TGTGCCAGCAGCTTAGTAGTCACAAACACCGGGGAGCTGTTTTTT. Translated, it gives CASSLVVTNTGELFF. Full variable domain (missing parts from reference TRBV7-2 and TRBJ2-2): GAGVSQSPSNKVTEKGKDVELRCDPISGHTALYWYRQSLGQGLEFLIYFQGNSAPDKSGLPSDRFSAERTGGSVSTLTIQRTQQEDSAVYLCASSLVVTNTGELFFGEGSRLTVL.

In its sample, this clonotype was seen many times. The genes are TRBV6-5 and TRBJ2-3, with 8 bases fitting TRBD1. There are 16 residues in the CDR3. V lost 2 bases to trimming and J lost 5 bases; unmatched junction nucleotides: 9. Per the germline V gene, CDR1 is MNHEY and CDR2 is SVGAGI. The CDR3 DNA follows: TGTGCCAGCAGTTACAATCGCCAGGGGGCAGGAGATACGCAGTATTTT. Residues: CASSYNRQGAGDTQYF.

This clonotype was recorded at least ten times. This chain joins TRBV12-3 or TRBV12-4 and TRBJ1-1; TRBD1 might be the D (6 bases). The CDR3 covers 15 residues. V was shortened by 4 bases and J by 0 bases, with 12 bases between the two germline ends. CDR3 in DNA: TGTGCCAGCAGTTCGGAACAGGGAATGAACACTGAAGCTTTCTTT. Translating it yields CASSSEQGMNTEAFF.

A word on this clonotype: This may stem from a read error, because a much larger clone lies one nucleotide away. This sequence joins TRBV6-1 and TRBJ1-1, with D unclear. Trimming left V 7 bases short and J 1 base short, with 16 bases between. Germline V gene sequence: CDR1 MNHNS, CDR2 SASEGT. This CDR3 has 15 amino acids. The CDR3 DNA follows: TGTGCCAGCAAAGCCTGGACCCGGAGGAACACTGAAGCTTTCTTT. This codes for CASKAWTRRNTEAFF.

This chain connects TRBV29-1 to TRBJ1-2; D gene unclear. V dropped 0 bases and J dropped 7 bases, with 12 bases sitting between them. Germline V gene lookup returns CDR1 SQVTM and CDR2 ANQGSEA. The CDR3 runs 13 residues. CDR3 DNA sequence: TGCAGCGTTGAAGATAATGGAAAGGCTGGCTACACCTTC. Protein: CSVEDNGKAGYTF.

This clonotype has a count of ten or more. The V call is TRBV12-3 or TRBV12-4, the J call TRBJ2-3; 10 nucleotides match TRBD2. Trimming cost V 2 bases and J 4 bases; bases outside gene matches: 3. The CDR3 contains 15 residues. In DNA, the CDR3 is TGTGCCAGCAGTTTAATAGCGGGGGGACCAGATACGCAGTATTTT. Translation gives CASSLIAGGPDTQYF.

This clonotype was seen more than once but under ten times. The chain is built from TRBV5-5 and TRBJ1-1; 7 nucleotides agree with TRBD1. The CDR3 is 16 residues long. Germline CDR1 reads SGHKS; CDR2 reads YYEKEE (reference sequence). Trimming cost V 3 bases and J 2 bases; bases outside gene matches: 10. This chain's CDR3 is CASSSQRTGCNTEAFF. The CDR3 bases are TGTGCCAGCAGCTCCCAGCGGACAGGTTGTAACACTGAAGCTTTCTTT.

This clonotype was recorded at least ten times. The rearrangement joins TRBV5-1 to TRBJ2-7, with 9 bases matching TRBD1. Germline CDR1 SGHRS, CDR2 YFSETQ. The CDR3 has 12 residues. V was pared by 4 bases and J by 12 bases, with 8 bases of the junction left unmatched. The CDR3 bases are TGCGCCAGCAGCGTCGGGACAGGGCGAGGGTACTTC. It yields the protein CASSVGTGRGYF.

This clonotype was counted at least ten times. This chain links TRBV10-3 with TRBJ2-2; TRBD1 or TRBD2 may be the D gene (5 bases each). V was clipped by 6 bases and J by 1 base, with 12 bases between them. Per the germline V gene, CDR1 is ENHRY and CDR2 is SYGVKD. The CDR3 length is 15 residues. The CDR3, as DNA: TGTGCCATCAGGATAGGGACGGGGAACACCGGGGAGCTGTTTTTT. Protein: CAIRIGTGNTGELFF.

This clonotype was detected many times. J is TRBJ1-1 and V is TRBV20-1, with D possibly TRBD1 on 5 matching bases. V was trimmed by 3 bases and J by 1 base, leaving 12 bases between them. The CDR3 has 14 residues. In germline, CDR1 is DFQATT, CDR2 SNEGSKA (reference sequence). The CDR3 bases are TGCAGTGCTAGGTGGGGCACCCGGAACACTGAAGCTTTCTTT. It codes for CSARWGTRNTEAFF.

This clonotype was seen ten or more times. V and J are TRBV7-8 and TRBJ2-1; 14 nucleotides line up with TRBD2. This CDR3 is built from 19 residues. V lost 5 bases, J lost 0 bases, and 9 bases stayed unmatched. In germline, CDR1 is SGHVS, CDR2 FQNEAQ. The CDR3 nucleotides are TGTGCCAGCAGCCCCCGGACTAGCGGGGGGCAGAGCTCCTACAATGAGCAGTTCTTC. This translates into CASSPRTSGGQSSYNEQFF.

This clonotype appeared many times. Written as DNA, the CDR3 is TGCGCCAGCAGCCAAAGGACAGGGGACTACGAGCAGTACTTC. This gives the protein CASSQRTGDYEQYF. The chain carries TRBV4-3 and TRBJ2-7, with 9 nucleotides matching TRBD1. The CDR3 is made up of 14 amino acids. Germline V gives CDR1 LGHNA, CDR2 YSLEER. V lost 2 bases and J lost 3; bases outside the gene matches: 2.

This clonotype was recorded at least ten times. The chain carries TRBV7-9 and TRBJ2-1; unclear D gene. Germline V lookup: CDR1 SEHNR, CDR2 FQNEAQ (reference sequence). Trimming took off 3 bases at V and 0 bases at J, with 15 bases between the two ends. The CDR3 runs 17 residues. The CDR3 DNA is TGTGCCAGCAGCTTTGAGGTCCGAAAGAGCTCCTACAATGAGCAGTTCTTC. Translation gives CASSFEVRKSSYNEQFF.

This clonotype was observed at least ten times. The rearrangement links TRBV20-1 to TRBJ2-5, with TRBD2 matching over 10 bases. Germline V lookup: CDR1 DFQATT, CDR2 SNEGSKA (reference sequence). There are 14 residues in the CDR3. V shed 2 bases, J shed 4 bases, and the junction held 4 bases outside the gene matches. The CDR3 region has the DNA TGCAGTGCTAGAAGGTCTAGCGGGGGAGAGACCCAGTACTTC. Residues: CSARRSSGGETQYF.

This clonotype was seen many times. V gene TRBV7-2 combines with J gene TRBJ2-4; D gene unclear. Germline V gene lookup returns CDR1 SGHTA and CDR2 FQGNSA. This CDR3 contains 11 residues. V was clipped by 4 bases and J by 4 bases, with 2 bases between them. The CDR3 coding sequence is TGTGCCAGCAGCTCAAAAAACATTCAGTACTTC. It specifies CASSSKNIQYF.

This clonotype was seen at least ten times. The CDR3 spells CSASKGVSTDTQYF. The CDR3 DNA reads as TGCAGCGCCTCTAAGGGCGTTAGCACAGATACGCAGTATTTT. The V gene is TRBV29-1, the J gene TRBJ2-3; D is ambiguous. The germline V gene encodes CDR1 SQVTM and CDR2 ANQGSEA. This CDR3 has 14 residues. V shed 7 bases and J shed 0 bases, with 14 bases lying between them.

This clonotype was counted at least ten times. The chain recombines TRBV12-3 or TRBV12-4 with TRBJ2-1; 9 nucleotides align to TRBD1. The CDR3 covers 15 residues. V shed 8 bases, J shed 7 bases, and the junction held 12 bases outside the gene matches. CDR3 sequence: CASARGSGTGNEQFF. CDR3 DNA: TGTGCCAGCGCTAGGGGCTCTGGGACAGGGAATGAGCAGTTCTTC.

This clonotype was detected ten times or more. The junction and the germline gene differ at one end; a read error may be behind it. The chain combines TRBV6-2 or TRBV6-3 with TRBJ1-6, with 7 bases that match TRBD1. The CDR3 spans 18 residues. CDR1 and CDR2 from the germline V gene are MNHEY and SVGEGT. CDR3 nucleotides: TGTGCCAGCAGCCGTGGACTGACAGGGCTCCGTGATAATTCACCCCTACACTTT. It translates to CASSRGLTGLRDNSPLHF.

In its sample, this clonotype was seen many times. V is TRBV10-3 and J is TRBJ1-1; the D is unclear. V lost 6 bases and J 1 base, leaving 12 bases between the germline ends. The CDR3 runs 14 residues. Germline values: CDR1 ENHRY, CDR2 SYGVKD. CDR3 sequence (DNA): TGTGCCATCAGGGGATATGGAGCGAACACTGAAGCTTTCTTT. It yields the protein CAIRGYGANTEAFF.

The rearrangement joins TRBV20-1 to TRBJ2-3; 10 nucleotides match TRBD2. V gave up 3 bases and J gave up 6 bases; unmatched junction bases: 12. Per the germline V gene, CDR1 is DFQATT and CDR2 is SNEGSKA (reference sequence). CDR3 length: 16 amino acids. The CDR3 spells CSASLRGAGGPDTQYF. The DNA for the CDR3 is TGCAGTGCTAGTCTCCGAGGAGCGGGGGGGCCTGATACGCAGTATTTT.

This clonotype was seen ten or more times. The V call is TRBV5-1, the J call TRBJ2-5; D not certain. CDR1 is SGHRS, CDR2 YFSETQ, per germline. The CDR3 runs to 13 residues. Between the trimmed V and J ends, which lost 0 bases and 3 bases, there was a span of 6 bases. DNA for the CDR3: TGCGCCAGCAGCTTGGTAACGAAAGAGACCCAGTACTTC. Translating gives CASSLVTKETQYF.